One sample yielded the 9 T cell receptor beta chains listed below, sequenced in a study of T cell responses to AZD1222 COVID-19 vaccine. The table came from immunoSEQ multiplex PCR; TCRdb's copy has only in-frame clones and leaves some out. The table lists roughly 150,000 clones, roughly 92% of them singletons, with 1.6% in the top ten. Material: peripheral blood, obtained on day 0 of AZD1222 vaccination. Receptors were obtained from an adult in good health.

This sequence joins TRBV5-1 and TRBJ2-3; D unclear. There are 14 residues in the CDR3. Germline assignment: CDR1 SGHRS and CDR2 YFSETQ. V lost 4 bases, J lost 2 bases, and 11 bases lay in between. The CDR3 is CASSLLVPTDTQYF. The CDR3 DNA sequence: TGCGCCAGCAGCCTTCTAGTCCCCACAGATACGCAGTATTTT.

The chain is built from TRBV7-8 and TRBJ2-4; 10 bases align to TRBD2. CDR3 size: 12 residues. V gave up 5 bases and J gave up 16 bases; unmatched junction bases: 8. Germline CDR1 is SGHVS and CDR2 is FQNEAQ. CDR3 DNA: TGTGCCAGCAGCAGGACTAGCGGTCGATTCTACTTC. Translating it yields CASSRTSGRFYF.

This rearrangement joins TRBV5-6 to TRBJ2-1; D may correspond to TRBD1 or TRBD2 (5 bases each). Trimming removed 0 bases at V and 8 bases at J, with 9 bases between. There are 13 residues in the CDR3. From germline, CDR1 is SGHDT and CDR2 YYEEEE. The CDR3 nucleotides read TGTGCCAGCAGCTTGGATAGGGGAGATGAGCAGTTCTTC. Translation: CASSLDRGDEQFF.

V gene TRBV5-5 combines with J gene TRBJ2-2; the match to TRBD1 covers 8 bases. The J segment lost 2 bases and the V segment lost 4 bases, leaving 10 bases of the junction unmatched. Per the germline V gene, CDR1 is SGHKS and CDR2 is YYEKEE (reference sequence). CDR3 length: 17 residues. The CDR3 protein is CASSGTPGQANTGELFF. CDR3 nucleotides: TGTGCCAGCAGCGGAACTCCGGGACAGGCCAACACCGGGGAGCTGTTTTTT.

This sequence joins TRBV3-1 (or the pseudogene TRBV3-2) and TRBJ2-7, with 14 bases aligning to TRBD2. The V gene end was trimmed by 6 bases and the J gene end by 2 bases; junction bases not matched to a gene: 12. This CDR3 has 18 residues. The V gene's germline CDR1 is LGHDT and CDR2 YNNKEL (reference sequence). The CDR3 loop is CASSPGLAGERATYEQYF. The DNA for the CDR3 is TGTGCCAGCAGTCCGGGACTAGCGGGAGAGAGAGCGACCTACGAGCAGTACTTC.

V usage is TRBV19 and J usage is TRBJ1-5, with 8 bases fitting TRBD1. Trimming at V came to 3 bases and at J to 0 bases, leaving 4 bases not matched to a gene. Germline-derived CDR1 and CDR2 are LNHDA and SQIVND (reference sequence). The CDR3 extends over 16 amino acids. The CDR3 loop is CASSMRTGYSNQPQHF. CDR3 coding DNA: TGTGCCAGTAGTATGCGGACAGGGTATAGCAATCAGCCCCAGCATTTT.

The chain has TRBV19 and TRBJ1-2; TRBD1 aligns across 10 bases. This CDR3 is built from 16 residues. Germline CDR1 and CDR2: LNHDA and SQIVND (reference sequence). V was pared by 3 bases and J by 5 bases, with 9 bases of the junction left unmatched. The DNA for the CDR3 is TGTGCCAGTAGTATTTTGGGACAGGGGATATTTTATGGCTACACCTTC. This gives the protein CASSILGQGIFYGYTF.

Notes on this clone: Germline and junction disagree at one end, which may indicate a read error. This chain uses TRBV27 with TRBJ2-5; the D call may be TRBD1 or TRBD2 (5 bases each). The CDR3 totals 12 residues. From germline, CDR1 is MNHEY and CDR2 SMNVEV (reference sequence). The CDR3 nucleotides are TGTGCCACGGGACGGCCCCAACAGACCCAGTACTTC. It translates to CATGRPQQTQYF.

V gene TRBV7-9 combines with J gene TRBJ1-1; D perhaps matches TRBD1 (6 bases). V was clipped by 7 bases and J by 2 bases, with 23 bases between them. CDR3 length: 17 residues. CDR1 is SEHNR, CDR2 FQNEAQ, per germline (reference sequence). The CDR3 DNA sequence: TGTGCCAGCACCCCGGGGGGGACAAGGAGGCTTAACACTGAAGCTTTCTTT. Translating it yields CASTPGGTRRLNTEAFF. The variable domain in full, completed from reference TRBV7-9 and TRBJ1-1, reads DTGVSQNPRHKITKRGQNVTFRCDPISEHNRLYWYRQTLGQGPEFLTYFQNEAQLEKSRLLSDRFSAERPKGSFSTLEIQRTEQGDSAMYLCASTPGGTRRLNTEAFFGQGTRLTVV.